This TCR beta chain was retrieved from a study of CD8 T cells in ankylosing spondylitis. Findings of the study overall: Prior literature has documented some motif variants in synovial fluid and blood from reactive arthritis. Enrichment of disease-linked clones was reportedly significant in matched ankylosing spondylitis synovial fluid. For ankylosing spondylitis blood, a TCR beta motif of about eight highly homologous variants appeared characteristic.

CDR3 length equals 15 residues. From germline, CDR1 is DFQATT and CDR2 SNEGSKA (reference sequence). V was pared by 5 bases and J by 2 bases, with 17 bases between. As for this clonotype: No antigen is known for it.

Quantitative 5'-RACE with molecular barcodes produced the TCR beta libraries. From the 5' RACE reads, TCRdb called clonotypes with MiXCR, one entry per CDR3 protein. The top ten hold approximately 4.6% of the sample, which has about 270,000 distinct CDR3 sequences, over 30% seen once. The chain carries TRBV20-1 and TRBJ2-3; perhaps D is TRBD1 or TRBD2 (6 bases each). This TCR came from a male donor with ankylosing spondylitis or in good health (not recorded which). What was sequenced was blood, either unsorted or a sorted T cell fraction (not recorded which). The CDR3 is CSAQSLPGATDTQYF. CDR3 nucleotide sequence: TGCAGTGCTCAATCCCTCCCGGGGGCCACAGATACGCAGTATTTT.